This entry concerns a single T cell receptor (beta chain). The antigen remains undetermined. This entry belongs to a study of vaccination effects on CD4 cells after COVID-19. Across the whole study: Using viral peptide pools, the ViraFEST assay grew out antigen-specific CD4+ T cells prior to sequencing. Either the BNT162b2 or mRNA-1273 vaccine was given to participants in two doses. Sample provision by two convalescent patients occurred 16 days and one week before vaccination.

Isolation of CD4+ T cells took place after 10 days of culture. Half the medium was replaced with IL-2 medium on days 3 and 7. The length of the CDR3 is 13 residues. Trimming removed 2 bases from V and 6 bases from J, with 5 bases in between. Germline CDR1 reads KGHSH; CDR2 reads LQKENI. The data were produced by immunoSEQ multiplex PCR, yet TCRdb's version contains in-frame clones alone and is incomplete. Of under 50,000 clones listed, roughly 76% were seen once; the top ten hold approximately 12%. The source is a human donor who had a prior SARS-CoV-2 infection. This material consisted of CD4+ T cells from PBMCs cultured without peptide, taken before COVID-19 vaccination. The genes are TRBV18 and TRBJ1-6; no clear D gene. CDR3 region: CASSPTPNSPLHF. The CDR3 nucleotides are TGTGCCAGCTCACCAACACCTAATTCACCCCTCCACTTT.